This T cell receptor (beta chain) was identified during a study of human T cells and chemical hapten exposure. Study observations and caveats: Patch test score rose with PT1 expanded TCRs, significant at 8, 16, 32, not 4.

CDR1 is SGHVS and CDR2 is FQNEAQ in the germline V gene. The J segment lost 4 bases and the V segment lost 1 base, leaving 5 bases of the junction unmatched. This CDR3 is built from 16 residues. Worth noting for this clonotype: Its antigen is unknown.

Time point described: patch test 1, 2 weeks after DPC sensitization. The treatment is: therapeutic diphenylcyclopropenone sensitization with weekly scalp DPC. Someone pulled total RNA out of unfractionated whole blood. One entry per CDR3 protein, called by TCRdb with MiXCR from the RACE reads. The data contain about 37,000 distinct CDR3 sequences, more than 6% of them singletons. Sequencing used whole blood, obtained in connection with sensitization to the hapten diphenylcyclopropenone (DPC). V gene TRBV7-8 combines with J gene TRBJ2-3; 10 bases match TRBD2. The receptor was isolated from a woman aged 25 to 39 with alopecia areata. Some clones in this sample may be carry-over from other donors' samples. CDR3 residues: CASSLGASGGADTQYF. The CDR3 DNA reads as TGTGCCAGCAGCTTAGGCGCTAGCGGGGGTGCAGATACGCAGTATTTT. The full variable domain, completed using reference TRBV7-8 and TRBJ2-3, is GAGVSQSPRYKVAKRGQDVALRCDPISGHVSLFWYQQALGQGPEFLTYFQNEAQLDKSGLPSDRFFAERPEGSVSTLKIQRTQQEDSAVYLCASSLGASGGADTQYFGPGTRLTVL.